Listed below are T cell receptor beta chains from one sample, sequenced in a study of radiotherapy plus CTLA-4 blockade in lung cancer. Only in-frame clones appear in the TCRdb table, and some are missing; sequencing was by immunoSEQ multiplex PCR. The sample includes 80,000 or so clones, around 81% of them seen just once. Sample: peripheral blood, taken from a patient treated with radiotherapy plus ipilimumab. These receptors were collected from a human donor with non-small cell lung cancer who had a partial response to radiotherapy plus ipilimumab. Some clones in this sample may be carry-over from other donors' samples. CDR3s include the opening cysteine and the closing phenylalanine or tryptophan. Each record gives: clone size, J gene, D gene, V gene, CDR3 DNA, CDR3 protein. The D gene is left open where the match is weak. The size entry is marked missing in some rows and otherwise reads once, few, many or a size class.

clone size: NA
J gene: TRBJ2-5
D gene: NA
V gene: TRBV7-6
CDR3 DNA: TGTGCCAGCAGCTTAGGCTGGGCGGAGACCCAGTACTTC
CDR3 protein: CASSLGWAETQYF

clone size: NA
J gene: TRBJ1-2
D gene: NA
V gene: TRBV7-2
CDR3 DNA: TGTGCCAGCAGCTTAGACCCGGTGGCCAGGGCAAATCCGAACTATGGCTACACCTTC
CDR3 protein: CASSLDPVARANPNYGYTF

clone size: few
J gene: TRBJ2-7
D gene: TRBD1
V gene: TRBV28
CDR3 DNA: TGTGCCAGCAGTTCCATCGGGACAGGACCCTACGAGCAGTACTTC
CDR3 protein: CASSSIGTGPYEQYF

clone size: NA
J gene: TRBJ2-3
D gene: NA
V gene: TRBV19
CDR3 DNA: TGTGCCAGTAGTATTCGGGAACTATCCACAGATACGCAGTATTTT
CDR3 protein: CASSIRELSTDTQYF

clone size: NA
J gene: TRBJ1-1
D gene: NA
V gene: TRBV5-1
CDR3 DNA: TGCGCCAGCAGCTTGGAGGCAGGGGTCGGCGCTGAAGCTTTCTTT
CDR3 protein: CASSLEAGVGAEAFF

clone size: few
J gene: TRBJ1-4
D gene: TRBD1
V gene: TRBV7-9
CDR3 DNA: TGTGCCAGCAGCTTTAGACAGGGGAATGAAAAACTGTTTTTT
CDR3 protein: CASSFRQGNEKLFF

clone size: few
J gene: TRBJ1-5
D gene: NA
V gene: TRBV5-4
CDR3 DNA: TGTGCCAGCAGCTTGCAGGGAATGGGTCAGCCCCAGCATTTT
CDR3 protein: CASSLQGMGQPQHF

clone size: NA
J gene: TRBJ2-5
D gene: TRBD2
V gene: TRBV11-2
CDR3 DNA: TGTGCCAGCAGCTCGGGACTAGCGACTAGCGGAGAGACCCAGTACTTC
CDR3 protein: CASSSGLATSGETQYF

clone size: NA
J gene: TRBJ2-1
D gene: NA
V gene: TRBV7-9
CDR3 DNA: TGTGCCAGCAGCTTAGGTCTCACGGGGGGCGATGAGCAGTTCTTC
CDR3 protein: CASSLGLTGGDEQFF

clone size: NA
J gene: TRBJ1-2
D gene: NA
V gene: TRBV2
CDR3 DNA: TGTGCCAGCAGTGGTAACTCACAGGATGGCTACACCTTC
CDR3 protein: CASSGNSQDGYTF

clone size: NA
J gene: TRBJ1-5
D gene: NA
V gene: TRBV18
CDR3 DNA: TGTGCCAGCTCAGCTGACGGGAACTATCAGCCCCAGCATTTT
CDR3 protein: CASSADGNYQPQHF

clone size: NA
J gene: TRBJ2-5
D gene: TRBD1
V gene: TRBV7-9
CDR3 DNA: TGTGCCAGCAGCCCAGGCCGGGGACAGGGGGAGACCCAGTACTTC
CDR3 protein: CASSPGRGQGETQYF

clone size: NA
J gene: TRBJ1-3
D gene: NA
V gene: TRBV11-2
CDR3 DNA: TGTGCCAGCAGCTTAGGTTCTGCTGGAAACACCATATATTTT
CDR3 protein: CASSLGSAGNTIYF

clone size: NA
J gene: TRBJ2-7
D gene: TRBD2
V gene: TRBV7-9
CDR3 DNA: TGTGCCAGCAACTCCCGTAGCGGGAGGGCCGGGGAGCAGTACTTC
CDR3 protein: CASNSRSGRAGEQYF

clone size: NA
J gene: TRBJ2-3
D gene: NA
V gene: TRBV15
CDR3 DNA: TGTGCCACCAGCAGAGTCTTTCGAGATACGCAGTATTTT
CDR3 protein: CATSRVFRDTQYF

clone size: NA
J gene: TRBJ2-1
D gene: TRBD1
V gene: TRBV7-2
CDR3 DNA: TGTGCCAGCAGCTTAGGGGGGACAGGGGTTGAGCAGTTCTTC
CDR3 protein: CASSLGGTGVEQFF

clone size: NA
J gene: TRBJ1-1
D gene: NA
V gene: TRBV4-3
CDR3 DNA: TGCGCCAGCAGCCAGCAGGGGAGAAACACTGAAGCTTTCTTT
CDR3 protein: CASSQQGRNTEAFF

clone size: few
J gene: TRBJ2-5
D gene: NA
V gene: TRBV19
CDR3 DNA: TGTGCCAGTAGTATACAGGTTCAAGAGACCCAGTACTTC
CDR3 protein: CASSIQVQETQYF

clone size: once
J gene: TRBJ2-1
D gene: NA
V gene: TRBV4-2
CDR3 DNA: TGTGCCAGCAGCCAAGAACCCGGTCCGGGGTCCTACAATGAGCAGTTCTTC
CDR3 protein: CASSQEPGPGSYNEQFF

clone size: NA
J gene: TRBJ2-1
D gene: TRBD2
V gene: TRBV18
CDR3 DNA: TGTGCCAGCTCACCTTACGGGACTAGCAATGAGCAGTTCTTC
CDR3 protein: CASSPYGTSNEQFF

clone size: NA
J gene: TRBJ2-5
D gene: NA
V gene: TRBV7-9
CDR3 DNA: TGTGCCAGCAGCCAGACAACCATCTCCCCGTTGGAGACCCAGTACTTC
CDR3 protein: CASSQTTISPLETQYF